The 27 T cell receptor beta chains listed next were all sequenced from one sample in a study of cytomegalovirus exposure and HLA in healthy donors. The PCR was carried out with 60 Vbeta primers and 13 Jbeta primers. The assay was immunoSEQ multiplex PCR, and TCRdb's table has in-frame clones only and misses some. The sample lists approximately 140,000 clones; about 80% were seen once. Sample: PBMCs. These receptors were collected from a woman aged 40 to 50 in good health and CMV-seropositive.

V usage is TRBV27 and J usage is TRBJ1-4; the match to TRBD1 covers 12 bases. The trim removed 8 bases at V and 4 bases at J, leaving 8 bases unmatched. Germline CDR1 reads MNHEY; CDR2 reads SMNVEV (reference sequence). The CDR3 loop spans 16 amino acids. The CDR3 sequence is CASGPGTGGNNEKLFF. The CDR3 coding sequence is TGTGCCAGCGGCCCAGGGACAGGGGGCAATAATGAAAAACTGTTTTTT.

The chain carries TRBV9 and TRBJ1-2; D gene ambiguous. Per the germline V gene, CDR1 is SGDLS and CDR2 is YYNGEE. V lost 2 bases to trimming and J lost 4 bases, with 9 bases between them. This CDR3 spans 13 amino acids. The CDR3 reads CASSVGTAYGYTF. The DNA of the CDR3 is TGTGCCAGCAGCGTTGGAACAGCCTATGGCTACACCTTC.

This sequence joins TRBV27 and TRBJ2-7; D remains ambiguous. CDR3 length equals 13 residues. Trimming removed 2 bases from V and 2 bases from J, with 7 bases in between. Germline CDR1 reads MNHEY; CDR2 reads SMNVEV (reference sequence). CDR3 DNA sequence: TGTGCCAGCAGTTTAAAGTCGGCCTACGAGCAGTACTTC. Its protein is CASSLKSAYEQYF.

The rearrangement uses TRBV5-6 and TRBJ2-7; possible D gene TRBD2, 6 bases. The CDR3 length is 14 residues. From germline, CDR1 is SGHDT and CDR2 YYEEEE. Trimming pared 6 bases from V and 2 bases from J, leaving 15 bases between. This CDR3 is CASTSVTRTYEQYF. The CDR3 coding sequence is TGTGCCAGCACTAGCGTCACACGAACCTACGAGCAGTACTTC.

The CDR3 protein is CASSLAFSEQYF. As DNA, the CDR3 is TGTGCCAGCAGCTTGGCCTTTAGCGAGCAGTACTTC. The V call is TRBV5-6, the J call TRBJ2-7; D is ambiguous. CDR3 size: 12 residues. Trimming took off 0 bases at V and 6 bases at J, with 7 bases between the two ends. Looked up from germline, CDR1 is SGHDT and CDR2 is YYEEEE.

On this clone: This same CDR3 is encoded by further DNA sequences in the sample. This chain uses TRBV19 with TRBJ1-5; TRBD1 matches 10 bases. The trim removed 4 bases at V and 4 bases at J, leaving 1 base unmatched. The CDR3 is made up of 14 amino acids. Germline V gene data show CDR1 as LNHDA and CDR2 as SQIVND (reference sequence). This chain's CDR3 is CASSRDRGNQPQHF. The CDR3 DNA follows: TGTGCCAGTAGTAGGGACAGGGGTAATCAGCCCCAGCATTTT.

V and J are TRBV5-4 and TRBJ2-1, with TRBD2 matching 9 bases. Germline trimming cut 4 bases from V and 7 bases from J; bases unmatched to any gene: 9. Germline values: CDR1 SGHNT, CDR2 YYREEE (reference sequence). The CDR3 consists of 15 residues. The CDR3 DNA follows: TGTGCCAGCAGCAACGGGCTAGCGGGGTTGAATGAGCAGTTCTTC. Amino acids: CASSNGLAGLNEQFF.

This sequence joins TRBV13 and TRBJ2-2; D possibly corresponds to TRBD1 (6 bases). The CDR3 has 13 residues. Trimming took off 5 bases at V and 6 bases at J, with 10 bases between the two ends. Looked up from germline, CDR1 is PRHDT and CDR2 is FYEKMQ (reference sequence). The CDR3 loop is CASSPGQSGELFF. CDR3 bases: TGTGCCAGCAGCCCGGGACAATCCGGGGAGCTGTTTTTT.

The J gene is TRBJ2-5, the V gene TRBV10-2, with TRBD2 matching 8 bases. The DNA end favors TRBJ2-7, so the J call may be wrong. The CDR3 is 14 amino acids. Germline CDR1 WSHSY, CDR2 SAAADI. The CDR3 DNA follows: TGCGCCAGCAGTGAAAGCGGAGCGGGAGACGAGCAGTACTTC. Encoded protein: CASSESGAGDEQYF.

The CDR3, as DNA: TGTGCCAGCAGTGACTCCGGCACAGATACGCAGTATTTT. Amino acid sequence: CASSDSGTDTQYF. The V call is TRBV2, the J call TRBJ2-3; D gene unclear. Per germline, CDR1 SNHLY and CDR2 FYNNEI. There are 13 residues in the CDR3. V gave up 3 bases and J gave up 1 base, with 5 bases separating them.

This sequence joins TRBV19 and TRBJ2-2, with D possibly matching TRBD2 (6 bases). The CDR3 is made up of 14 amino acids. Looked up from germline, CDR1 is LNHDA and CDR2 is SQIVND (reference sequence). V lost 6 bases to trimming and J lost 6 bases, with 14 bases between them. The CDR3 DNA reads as TGTGCCAGTAGAGATGACGCGGGGTCCGGGGAGCTGTTTTTT. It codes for CASRDDAGSGELFF.

DNA for the CDR3: TGTGCCAGCAGCTTAGGGTCTCACGGGAACACCATATATTTT. It translates to CASSLGSHGNTIYF. The chain links TRBV11-2 to TRBJ1-3; D gene uncertain. From germline, CDR1 is SGHAT and CDR2 FQNNGV. V lost 1 base, J lost 7 bases, and 11 bases lay in between. The CDR3 spans 14 residues. Full variable domain (remainder filled in from reference TRBV11-2 and TRBJ1-3): EAGVAQSPRYKIIEKRQSVAFWCNPISGHATLYWYQQILGQGPKLLIQFQNNGVVDDSQLPKDRFSAERLKGVDSTLKIQPAKLEDSAVYLCASSLGSHGNTIYFGEGSWLTVV.

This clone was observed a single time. DNA of the CDR3: TGCGCCAGCAGCGGATCAGGGGGCGCCGGCTACACCTTC. Encoded protein: CASSGSGGAGYTF. The chain carries TRBV5-1 and TRBJ1-2, with TRBD1 identical over 8 bases. V was clipped by 4 bases and J by 8 bases; unmatched bases: 7. CDR3 size: 13 residues. Germline V gene sequence: CDR1 SGHRS, CDR2 YFSETQ.

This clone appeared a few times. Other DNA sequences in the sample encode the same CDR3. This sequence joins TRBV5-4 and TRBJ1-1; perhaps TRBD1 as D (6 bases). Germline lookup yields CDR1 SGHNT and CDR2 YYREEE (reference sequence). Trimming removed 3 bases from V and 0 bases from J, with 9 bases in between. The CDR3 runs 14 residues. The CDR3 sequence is CASSSGQMNTEAFF. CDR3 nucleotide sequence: TGTGCCAGCAGCTCAGGACAGATGAACACTGAAGCTTTCTTT. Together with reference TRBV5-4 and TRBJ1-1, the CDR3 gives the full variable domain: ETGVTQSPTHLIKTRGQQVTLRCSSQSGHNTVSWYQQALGQGPQFIFQYYREEENGRGNFPPRFSGLQFPNYSSELNVNALELDDSALYLCASSSGQMNTEAFFGQGTRLTVV.

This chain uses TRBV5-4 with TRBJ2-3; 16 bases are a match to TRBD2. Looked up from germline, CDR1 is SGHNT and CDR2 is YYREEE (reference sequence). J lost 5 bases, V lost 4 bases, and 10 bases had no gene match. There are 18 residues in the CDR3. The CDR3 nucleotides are TGTGCCAGCAGCATAGGGGGACTAGCGGGAGGGGGACGAGATACGCAGTATTTT. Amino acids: CASSIGGLAGGGRDTQYF.

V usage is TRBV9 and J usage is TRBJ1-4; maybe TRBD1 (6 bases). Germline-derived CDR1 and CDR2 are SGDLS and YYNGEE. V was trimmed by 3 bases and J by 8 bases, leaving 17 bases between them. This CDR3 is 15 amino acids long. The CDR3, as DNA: TGTGCCAGCAGCGCCTCCACAGGGTTTAACGAAAAACTGTTTTTT. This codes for CASSASTGFNEKLFF.

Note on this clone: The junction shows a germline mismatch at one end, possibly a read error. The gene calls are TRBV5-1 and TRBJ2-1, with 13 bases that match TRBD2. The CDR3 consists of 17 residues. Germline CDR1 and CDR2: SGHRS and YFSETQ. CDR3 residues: CANSFWTSGSSYNEQFF. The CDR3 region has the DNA TGCGCCAACAGCTTCTGGACTAGCGGGAGTTCCTACAATGAGCAGTTCTTC.

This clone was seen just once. CDR3 protein: CSGGFVGEAFF. In nucleotides, the CDR3 is TGCAGTGGGGGGTTCGTGGGGGAAGCTTTCTTT. The gene calls are TRBV29-1 and TRBJ1-1, with D maybe TRBD1 (5 bases). In germline, CDR1 is SQVTM, CDR2 ANQGSEA. The CDR3 runs 11 residues.

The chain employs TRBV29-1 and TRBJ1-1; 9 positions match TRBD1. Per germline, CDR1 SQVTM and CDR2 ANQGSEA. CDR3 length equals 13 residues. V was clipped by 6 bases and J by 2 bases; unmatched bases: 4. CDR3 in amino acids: CSVGTGTNTEAFF. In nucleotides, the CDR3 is TGCAGCGTCGGGACAGGGACTAACACTGAAGCTTTCTTT.

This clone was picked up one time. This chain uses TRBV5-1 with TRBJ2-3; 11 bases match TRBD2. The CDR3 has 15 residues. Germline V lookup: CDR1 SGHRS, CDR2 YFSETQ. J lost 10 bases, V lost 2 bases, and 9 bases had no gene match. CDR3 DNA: TGCGCCAGCAGCTTTTCACTAGCGGGAGAGGGTGCGCAGTATTTT. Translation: CASSFSLAGEGAQYF.

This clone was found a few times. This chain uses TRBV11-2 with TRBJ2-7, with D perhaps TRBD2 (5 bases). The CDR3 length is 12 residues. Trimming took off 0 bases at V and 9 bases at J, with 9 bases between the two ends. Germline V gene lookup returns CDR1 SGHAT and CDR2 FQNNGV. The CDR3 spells CASSLDESGQYF. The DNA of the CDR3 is TGTGCCAGCAGCTTAGATGAGAGCGGGCAGTACTTC.

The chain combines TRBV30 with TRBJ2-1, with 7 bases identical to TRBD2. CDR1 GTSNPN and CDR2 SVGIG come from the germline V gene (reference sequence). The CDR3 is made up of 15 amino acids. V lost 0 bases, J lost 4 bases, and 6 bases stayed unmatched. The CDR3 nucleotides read TGTGCCTGGAGTGTAATGGGAGCGGGGTACAATGAGCAGTTCTTC. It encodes CAWSVMGAGYNEQFF. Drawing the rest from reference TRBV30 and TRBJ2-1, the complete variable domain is SQTIHQWPATLVQPVGSPLSLECTVEGTSNPNLYWYRQAAGRGLQLLFYSVGIGQISSEVPQNLSASRPQDRQFILSSKKLLLSDSGFYLCAWSVMGAGYNEQFFGPGTRLTVL.

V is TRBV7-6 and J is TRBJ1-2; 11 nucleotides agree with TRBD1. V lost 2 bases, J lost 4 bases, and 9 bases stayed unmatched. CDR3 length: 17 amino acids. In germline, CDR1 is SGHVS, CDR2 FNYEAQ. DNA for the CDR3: TGTGCCAGCAGCTTATCCCCCCCGGGACAGGGGGGCTATGGCTACACCTTC. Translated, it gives CASSLSPPGQGGYGYTF.

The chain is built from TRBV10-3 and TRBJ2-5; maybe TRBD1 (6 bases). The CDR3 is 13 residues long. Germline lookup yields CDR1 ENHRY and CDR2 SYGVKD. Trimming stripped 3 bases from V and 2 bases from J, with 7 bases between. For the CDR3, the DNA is TGTGCCATCAGTGATACAGGGCAAGAGACCCAGTACTTC. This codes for CAISDTGQETQYF.

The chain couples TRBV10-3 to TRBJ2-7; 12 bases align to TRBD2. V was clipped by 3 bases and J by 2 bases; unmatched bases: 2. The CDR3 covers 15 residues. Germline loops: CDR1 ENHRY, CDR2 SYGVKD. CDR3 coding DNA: TGTGCCATCAGTGACTCTAGCGGGAGGGCCTACGAGCAGTACTTC. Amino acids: CAISDSSGRAYEQYF.

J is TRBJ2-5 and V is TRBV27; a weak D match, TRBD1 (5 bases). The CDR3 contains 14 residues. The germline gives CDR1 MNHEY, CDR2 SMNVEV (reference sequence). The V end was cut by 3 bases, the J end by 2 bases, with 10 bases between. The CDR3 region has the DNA TGTGCCAGCAGTTTCGGACACCTTCAAGAGACCCAGTACTTC. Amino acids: CASSFGHLQETQYF.

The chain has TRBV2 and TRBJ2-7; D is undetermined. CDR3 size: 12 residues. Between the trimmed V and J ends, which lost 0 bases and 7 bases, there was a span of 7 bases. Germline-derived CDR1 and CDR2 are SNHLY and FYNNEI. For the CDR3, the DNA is TGTGCCAGCAGTGAAGCGCGCTGGGAGCAGTACTTC. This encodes CASSEARWEQYF.